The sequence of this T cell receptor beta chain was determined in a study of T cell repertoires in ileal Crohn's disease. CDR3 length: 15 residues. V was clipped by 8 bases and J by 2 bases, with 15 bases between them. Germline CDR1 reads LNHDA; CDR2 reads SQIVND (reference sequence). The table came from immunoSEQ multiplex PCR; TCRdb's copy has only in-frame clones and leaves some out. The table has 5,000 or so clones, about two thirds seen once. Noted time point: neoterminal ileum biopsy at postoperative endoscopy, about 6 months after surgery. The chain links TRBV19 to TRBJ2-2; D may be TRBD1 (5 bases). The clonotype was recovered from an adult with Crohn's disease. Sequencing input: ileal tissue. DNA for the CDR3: TGTGCCAGTGCCAGGGTAGGCCAAAACACCGGGGAGCTGTTTTTT. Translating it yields CASARVGQNTGELFF.